This is a list of T cell receptor beta chains from one sample in a study of blood T cell repertoires in COVID-19. TCRdb's copy holds only in-frame clones and misses some; the assay was immunoSEQ multiplex PCR. The table includes about 140,000 clones, about 91% detected once. The sequencing input was peripheral blood. The receptors were sampled from an older woman with acute or convalescent COVID-19. The CDR3 runs from the conserved cysteine through the conserved F or W. The D gene is left open where the match is weak. Not every row has a clone size; where given, it reads once, few, many or a size class.

D: NA
J: TRBJ1-1
size: once
V: TRBV28
CDR3: CAGSAGGHTEAFF
DNA: TGTGCCGGCAGCGCCGGGGGGCACACTGAAGCTTTCTTT

D: NA
J: TRBJ2-7
size: NA
V: TRBV28
CDR3: CASSSWTQGSSYEQYF
DNA: TGTGCCAGCAGTTCATGGACGCAGGGCAGCTCCTACGAGCAGTACTTC

D: NA
J: TRBJ1-6
size: NA
V: TRBV19
CDR3: CASSIGLSYNSPLHF
DNA: TGTGCCAGTAGTATAGGGCTCTCCTATAATTCACCCCTCCACTTT

D: NA
J: TRBJ1-3
size: NA
V: TRBV28
CDR3: CASSPGGQGGNTIYF
DNA: TGTGCCAGCAGTCCGGGTGGGCAGGGGGGAAACACCATATATTTT

D: TRBD1
J: TRBJ1-2
size: NA
V: TRBV4-2
CDR3: CASSQVWTGTIANYGYTF
DNA: TGTGCCAGCAGCCAAGTATGGACAGGGACCATAGCTAACTATGGCTACACCTTC

D: NA
J: TRBJ2-5
size: NA
V: TRBV12-3/TRBV12-4
CDR3: CASSWSGETQYF
DNA: TGTGCCAGCAGCTGGAGCGGGGAGACCCAGTACTTC

D: TRBD2
J: TRBJ2-1
size: NA
V: TRBV6-2/TRBV6-3
CDR3: CASSTSRGAYNEQFF
DNA: TGTGCCAGCAGCACCTCTCGGGGGGCCTACAATGAGCAGTTCTTC

D: TRBD1
J: TRBJ1-3
size: NA
V: TRBV13
CDR3: CASSLTGQGENTIYF
DNA: TGTGCCAGCAGCTTAACGGGACAGGGGGAAAACACCATATATTTT

D: NA
J: TRBJ2-1
size: NA
V: TRBV19
CDR3: CASRSNSGNEQFF
DNA: TGTGCCAGTAGATCAAATAGCGGCAATGAGCAGTTCTTC

D: TRBD1
J: TRBJ1-1
size: once
V: TRBV28
CDR3: CASSLYTGQSLNTEAFF
DNA: TGTGCCAGCAGTTTATACACGGGACAGTCCTTGAACACTGAAGCTTTCTTT

D: NA
J: TRBJ1-2
size: few
V: TRBV10-3
CDR3: CAIESGRADGYTF
DNA: TGTGCCATCGAGAGTGGGAGGGCTGATGGCTACACCTTC

D: NA
J: TRBJ1-5
size: NA
V: TRBV19
CDR3: CASSFEDSQPQHF
DNA: TGTGCCAGTAGTTTTGAGGATAGTCAGCCCCAGCATTTT

D: TRBD1
J: TRBJ1-3
size: NA
V: TRBV18
CDR3: CASSPDARQGATGNTIYF
DNA: TGTGCCAGCTCACCCGACGCTCGACAGGGGGCTACCGGAAACACCATATATTTT

D: TRBD1
J: TRBJ2-1
size: NA
V: TRBV4-2
CDR3: CASSRTGPEQFF
DNA: TGTGCCAGCAGCAGGACAGGCCCGGAGCAGTTCTTC

D: TRBD1
J: TRBJ1-2
size: NA
V: TRBV6-5
CDR3: CASRRDRGFNYGYTF
DNA: TGTGCCAGCAGACGCGACAGGGGATTTAACTATGGCTACACCTTC

D: NA
J: TRBJ1-1
size: NA
V: TRBV7-9
CDR3: CASSSVRANTEAFF
DNA: TGTGCCAGCAGCTCCGTGAGAGCGAACACTGAAGCTTTCTTT

D: NA
J: TRBJ1-2
size: few
V: TRBV2
CDR3: CASYDPGLYYGYTF
DNA: TGTGCCAGCTACGACCCAGGGCTCTACTATGGCTACACCTTC

D: NA
J: TRBJ2-1
size: NA
V: TRBV6-5
CDR3: CASSYGTSGIRGEQFF
DNA: TGTGCCAGCAGTTACGGCACGTCAGGGATAAGGGGTGAGCAGTTCTTC

D: NA
J: TRBJ1-2
size: once
V: TRBV7-8
CDR3: CASSFGLLNYGYTF
DNA: TGTGCCAGCAGCTTCGGTTTACTTAACTATGGCTACACCTTC

D: TRBD1
J: TRBJ1-4
size: NA
V: TRBV4-1
CDR3: CASSHIRFWQGERNTNEKLFF
DNA: TGCGCCAGCAGCCACATCCGGTTCTGGCAGGGGGAAAGGAACACTAATGAAAAACTGTTTTTT

D: NA
J: TRBJ1-6
size: NA
V: TRBV3-1/TRBV3-2
CDR3: CASSRDMRQHPPLHF
DNA: TGTGCCAGCAGCCGGGACATGCGTCAGCATCCACCCCTCCACTTT